This paragraph covers one T cell receptor (beta chain) sequence. Trimming removed 6 bases from V and 5 bases from J; junction bases left unmatched: 6. Germline lookup yields CDR1 SNHLY and CDR2 FYNNEI. CDR3 length: 16 amino acids. How the authors handled the data: How many nucleated cells were present was estimated from reference gene primer amplification. The assay was immunoSEQ multiplex PCR, and TCRdb's table has in-frame clones only and misses some. V and J calls and clone size come straight from that table; D and trimming were deduced from the DNA. In the table there are hundreds of thousands of clones, 86% of which are singletons. This specimen belongs to a study of blood T cell repertoires in COVID-19. Whole-study context: PBMCs, B-cell-depleted T cells, or T cells were the source of the cDNA or gDNA that made up the material.

Specimen: peripheral blood. The V gene is TRBV2, the J gene TRBJ2-2; 13 bases align to TRBD2. The receptor was derived from a woman under 40 with active or convalescent COVID-19. The DNA for the CDR3 is TGTGCCAGCAGCGTCCGACTAGCGGGAGGAACCGGGGAGCTGTTTTTT. It encodes CASSVRLAGGTGELFF.